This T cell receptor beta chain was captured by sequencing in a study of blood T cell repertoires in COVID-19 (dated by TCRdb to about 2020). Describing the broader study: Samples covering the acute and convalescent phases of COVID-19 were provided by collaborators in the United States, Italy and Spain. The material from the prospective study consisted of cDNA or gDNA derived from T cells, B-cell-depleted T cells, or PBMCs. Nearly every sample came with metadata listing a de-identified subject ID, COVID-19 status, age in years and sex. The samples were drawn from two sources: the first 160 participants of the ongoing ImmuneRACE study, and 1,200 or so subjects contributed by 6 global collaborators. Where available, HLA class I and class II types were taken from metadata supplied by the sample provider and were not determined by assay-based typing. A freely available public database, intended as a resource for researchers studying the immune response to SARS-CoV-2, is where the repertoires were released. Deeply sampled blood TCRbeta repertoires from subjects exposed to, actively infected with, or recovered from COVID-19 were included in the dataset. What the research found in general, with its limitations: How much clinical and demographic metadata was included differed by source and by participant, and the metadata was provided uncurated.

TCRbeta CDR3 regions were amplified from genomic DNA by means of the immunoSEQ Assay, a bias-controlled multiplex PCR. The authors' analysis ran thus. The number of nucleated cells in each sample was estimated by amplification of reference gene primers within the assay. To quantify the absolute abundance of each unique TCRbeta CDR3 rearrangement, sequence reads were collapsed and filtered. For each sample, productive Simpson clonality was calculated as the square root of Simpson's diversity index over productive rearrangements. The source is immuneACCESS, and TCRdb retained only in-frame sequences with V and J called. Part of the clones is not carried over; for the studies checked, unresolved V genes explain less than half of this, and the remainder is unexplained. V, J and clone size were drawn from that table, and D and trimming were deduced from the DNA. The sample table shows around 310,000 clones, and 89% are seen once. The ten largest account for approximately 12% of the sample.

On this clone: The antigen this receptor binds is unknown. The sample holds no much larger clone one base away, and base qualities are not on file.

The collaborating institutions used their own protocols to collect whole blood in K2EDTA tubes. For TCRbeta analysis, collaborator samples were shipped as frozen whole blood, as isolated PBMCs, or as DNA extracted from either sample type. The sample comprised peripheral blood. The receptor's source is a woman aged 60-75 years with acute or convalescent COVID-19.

The CDR3 reads CATSDWGGTGANVLTF. The DNA sequence follows: TGTGCCACCAGTGATTGGGGGGGCACCGGGGCCAACGTCCTGACTTTC. The rearranged chain carries TRBV24-1 and TRBJ2-6, with TRBD2 as a weak D call on 7 bases. From a lookup of the germline V gene, CDR1 and CDR2 are KGHDR and SFDVKD. V gives up 2 bases and J gives up 4 bases, and the segment between their germline ends measures 11 bases. Measured from the cysteine to the phenylalanine, the CDR3 is 16 residues long. The entry retains the CDR3 DNA only, 48 bases that are in frame from base 1.